The T cell receptor beta chain under discussion was sequenced for a study of T cells in Graves' hyperthyroidism and ophthalmopathy. There were TCR beta CDR3 regions amplified from RNA transcripts. With the HTBI primer set, the TCR CDR3 went through a first round of RT-PCR. TCRdb used MiXCR to reprocess the multiplex PCR reads, holding one entry per CDR3 protein. The profile shows 400,000 to 600,000 distinct CDR3 sequences, about 16% of them singletons. The CDR3 totals 15 residues. Trimming took 4 bases from V and 0 from J, leaving 13 bases between them. Germline values: CDR1 SGHNT, CDR2 YYREEE (reference sequence). The sample holds a few counts of this clonotype.

Sequenced material: blood. The rearrangement links TRBV5-4 to TRBJ2-5; the D is unclear. The TCR was taken from a woman aged 25 to 45 with Graves' ophthalmopathy. The CDR3 here is CASSRGWQNQETQYF. DNA for the CDR3: TGTGCCAGCAGCCGTGGATGGCAGAACCAAGAGACCCAGTACTTC.